This TCR beta chain was identified in a study of shared clonotypes between healthy human individuals. Across the whole study: The donor group consisted of two women and a few men, aged 18 to 49.

Trimming took 8 bases from V and 2 from J; bases not matched to a gene: 5. From germline, CDR1 is LNHDA and CDR2 SQIVND (reference sequence). This CDR3 comprises 14 residues. Broader study findings: Rarefaction showed that sequencing of sorted subsets was incomplete (despite large depth).

Regarding this clone: What it binds is not known.

In the authors' workflow: Junction-only immunoSEQ data arrived without quality scores, meaning filtering differed. The method was immunoSEQ multiplex PCR; TCRdb's version includes in-frame clones alone and lacks a portion of them. The V and J calls and clone size were taken over from that table, and D and trimming were inferred from the DNA. The sample yields about 600,000 clones, around 97% seen once. This chain uses TRBV19 with TRBJ2-3; 9 bases are shared with TRBD1. The TCR sequence derives from a woman in her 30s in good health. The sequenced sample consisted of naive CD4+ T cells sorted from blood. Subset given: CD45RA+ positively selected. This CDR3 reads CASSNRGLTDTQYF. CDR3 nucleotides: TGTGCCAGTTCAAACAGGGGGCTCACAGATACGCAGTATTTT. The whole variable domain, remainder taken from reference TRBV19 and TRBJ2-3, is DGGITQSPKYLFRKEGQNVTLSCEQNLNHDAMYWYRQDPGQGLRLIYYSQIVNDFQKGDIAEGYSVSREKKESFPLTVTSAQKNPTAFYLCASSNRGLTDTQYFGPGTRLTVL.